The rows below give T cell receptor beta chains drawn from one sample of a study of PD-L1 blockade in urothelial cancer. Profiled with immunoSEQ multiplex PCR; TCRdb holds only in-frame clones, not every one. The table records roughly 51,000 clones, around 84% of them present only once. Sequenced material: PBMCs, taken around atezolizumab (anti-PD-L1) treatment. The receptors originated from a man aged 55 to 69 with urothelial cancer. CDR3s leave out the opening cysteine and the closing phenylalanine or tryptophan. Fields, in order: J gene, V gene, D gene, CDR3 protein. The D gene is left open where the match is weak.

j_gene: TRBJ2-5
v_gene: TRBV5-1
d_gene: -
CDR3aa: ASRGDISQETQY

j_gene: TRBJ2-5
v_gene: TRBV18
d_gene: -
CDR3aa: ASSTLTETQY

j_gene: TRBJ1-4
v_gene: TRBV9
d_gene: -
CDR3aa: ASSVYFATNEKLF

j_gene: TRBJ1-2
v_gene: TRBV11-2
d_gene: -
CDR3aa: ASSLIDGSSYGYT

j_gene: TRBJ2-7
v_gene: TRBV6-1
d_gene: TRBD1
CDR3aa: ASSEVTGGVYLGEQY

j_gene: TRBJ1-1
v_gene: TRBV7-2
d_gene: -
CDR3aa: ASFPQRRLGFDVEAF

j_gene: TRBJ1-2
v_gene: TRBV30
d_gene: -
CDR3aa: AWSLQGIGYGYT

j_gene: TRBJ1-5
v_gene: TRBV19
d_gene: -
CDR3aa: ASSIVGQGGNQPQH

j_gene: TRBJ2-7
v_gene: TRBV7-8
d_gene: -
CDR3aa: ASSLASSSDEQY

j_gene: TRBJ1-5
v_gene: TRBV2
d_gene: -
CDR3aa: ASKRTANQPQH

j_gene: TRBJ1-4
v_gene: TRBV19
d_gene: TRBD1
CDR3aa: ASSIGGGQGAEKLF

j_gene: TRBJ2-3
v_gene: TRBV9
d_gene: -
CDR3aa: VSSLDRPSTDTQY

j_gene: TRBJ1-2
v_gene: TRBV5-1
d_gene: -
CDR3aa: ALVWALGYT

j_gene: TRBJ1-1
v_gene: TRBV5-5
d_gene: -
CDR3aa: ASSRGLENTEAF

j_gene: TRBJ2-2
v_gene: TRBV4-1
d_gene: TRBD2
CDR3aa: ASSDAGRGGSNTGELF

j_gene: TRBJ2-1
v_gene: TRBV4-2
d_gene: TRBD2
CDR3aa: ASSRLAGALYNEQF

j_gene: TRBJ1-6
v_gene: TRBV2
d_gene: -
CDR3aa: ASSASSGLGSPLH

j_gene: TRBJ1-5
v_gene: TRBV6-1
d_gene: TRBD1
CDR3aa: ASTPGGLNQPQH

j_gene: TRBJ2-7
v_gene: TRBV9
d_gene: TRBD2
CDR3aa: ASSESGTDYEQY

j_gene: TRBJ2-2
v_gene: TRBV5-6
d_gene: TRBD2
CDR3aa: ASSLRLAGVNGELF

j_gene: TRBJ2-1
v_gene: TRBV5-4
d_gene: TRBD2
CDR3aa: ASNERGASEQF